This T cell receptor (beta chain) was retrieved from a study of blood T cell repertoires in COVID-19. Across the study: Acute and convalescent COVID-19 specimens originated in the United States, Italy and Spain.

The table came from immunoSEQ multiplex PCR; TCRdb's copy has only in-frame clones and leaves some out. The table lists 180,000 or so clones, about 88% of them singletons, with roughly 0.95% in the top ten. CDR1 and CDR2 (germline): MNHEY, SVGAGI. The ends were cut back, 6 bases at V and 0 bases at J, with 12 bases in the middle. This CDR3 comprises 14 residues. The rearrangement joins TRBV6-5 to TRBJ2-7, with D possibly TRBD1 on 7 matching bases. This sequence was found in a man in his late teens or twenties with acute or convalescent COVID-19. Sequenced material: peripheral blood. Written as DNA, the CDR3 is TGTGCCAGCAGGCAGGGGGGAAGCTCCTACGAGCAGTACGTC. This gives the protein CASRQGGSSYEQYV.